This TCR beta chain was obtained from a study of molecular identifiers for immune sequencing clone quantification. Broader study findings: Effector cells kept over 97% of their molecules in clones above 20 RNA copies, while naive cells kept under 1% there. Jurkat TCR RNA spiked in from one cell could reportedly be detected among around 920,000 naive cells.

This clonotype was recorded many times. Its antigen remains unidentified. Sorted naive CD8 T cells were those defined as CD8+CD4-CCR7+CD45RA+. TCRdb processed the PCR reads anew with MiXCR; each CDR3 protein has one entry. The sample gives over 600,000 distinct CDR3 sequences, 15% to 20% of which show up once; roughly 0.83% is in the top ten. This TCR was recovered from a human donor in good health. Some libraries in this study had Jurkat cell RNA spiked in. Sequencing was performed on naive CD8+ T cells from blood, with Jurkat cell RNA spiked in. Subset given: FACS-sorted CD8+CD4-CCR7+CD45RA+ naive T cells.

DNA of the CDR3: TGTGCCAGCAGCCAGGGACAGCGGCTTCAGCCCCAGCATTTT. Its protein is CASSQGQRLQPQHF. J is TRBJ1-5 and V is TRBV7-8; 7 bases fit TRBD1. The CDR3 extends over 14 amino acids. From germline, CDR1 is SGHVS and CDR2 FQNEAQ. The ends lost 5 bases at V and 6 bases at J; junction bases unmatched: 7. Using reference TRBV7-8 and TRBJ1-5 for the parts outside the CDR3, the full variable domain is GAGVSQSPRYKVAKRGQDVALRCDPISGHVSLFWYQQALGQGPEFLTYFQNEAQLDKSGLPSDRFFAERPEGSVSTLKIQRTQQEDSAVYLCASSQGQRLQPQHFGDGTRLSIL.